What follows are 8 T cell receptor beta chains derived from one specimen sequenced in a study of response to subunit inactivated influenza vaccine. One entry per CDR3 protein, called by TCRdb with MiXCR from the RT-PCR reads. The data hold over 300,000 distinct CDR3 sequences, with 20% to 25% observed a single time. Sequenced here: PBMCs from blood, sampled about 20 months after vaccination. The receptor source for this set is a man aged 50 to 69 who received an inactivated influenza vaccine.

The chain is built from TRBV5-1 and TRBJ2-7; TRBD1 might be the D (6 bases). Germline loops: CDR1 SGHRS, CDR2 YFSETQ. The V and J ends lost 0 bases and 2 bases respectively, with 12 bases between them. The CDR3 sequence is 15 residues long. CDR3 coding DNA: TGCGCCAGCAGCTTGGGGGCACAGGGAACCTACGAGCAGTACTTC. Residues: CASSLGAQGTYEQYF.

This sequence joins TRBV11-2 and TRBJ1-4; 8 bases fit TRBD1. V lost 4 bases to trimming and J lost 5 bases; unmatched junction nucleotides: 6. The CDR3 extends over 15 amino acids. Germline CDR1 and CDR2: SGHAT and FQNNGV. Written as DNA, the CDR3 is TGTGCCAGCAGCTCCTCCGGGACAGGAAATGAAAAACTGTTTTTT. It specifies CASSSSGTGNEKLFF.

The chain is built from TRBV7-2 and TRBJ2-6, with D hard to call. Germline-derived CDR1 and CDR2 are SGHTA and FQGNSA. Trimming pared 5 bases from V and 2 bases from J, leaving 10 bases between. The CDR3 has 15 residues. CDR3 DNA: TGTGCCAGCAGCCCTTACACCCCTGGGGCCAACGTCCTGACTTTC. Its translation: CASSPYTPGANVLTF. The variable domain in full, with the rest retrieved from reference TRBV7-2 and TRBJ2-6, is GAGVSQSPSNKVTEKGKDVELRCDPISGHTALYWYRQSLGQGLEFLIYFQGNSAPDKSGLPSDRFSAERTGGSVSTLTIQRTQQEDSAVYLCASSPYTPGANVLTFGAGSRLTVL.

This clonotype was seen a handful of times. The chain joins TRBV20-1 to TRBJ2-3; 9 bases align to TRBD2. V lost 3 bases, J lost 2 bases, and 9 bases stayed unmatched. This CDR3 region has 16 residues. Germline-derived CDR1 and CDR2 are DFQATT and SNEGSKA (reference sequence). CDR3 coding DNA: TGCAGTGCTAGGGCATCTAGCGGGGCTGTCACAGATACGCAGTATTTT. Protein product: CSARASSGAVTDTQYF.

This chain connects TRBV11-2 to TRBJ1-4; maybe TRBD1 (5 bases). Germline loops: CDR1 SGHAT, CDR2 FQNNGV. V lost 5 bases to trimming and J lost 6 bases, with 16 bases between them. The CDR3 sequence is 15 residues long. The CDR3 sequence is CASSPRWGVDEKLFF. The CDR3 DNA reads TGTGCCAGCAGCCCGCGTTGGGGGGTGGATGAAAAACTGTTTTTT. The entire variable domain, with the rest obtained from reference TRBV11-2 and TRBJ1-4, is as follows: EAGVAQSPRYKIIEKRQSVAFWCNPISGHATLYWYQQILGQGPKLLIQFQNNGVVDDSQLPKDRFSAERLKGVDSTLKIQPAKLEDSAVYLCASSPRWGVDEKLFFGSGTQLSVL.

This clonotype was detected ten times or more. The chain employs TRBV3-1 and TRBJ1-2; no firm D call. The V end was cut by 4 bases, the J end by 2 bases, with 11 bases between. CDR1 is LGHDT and CDR2 is YNNKEL in the germline V gene (reference sequence). The CDR3 length is 14 residues. CDR3 nucleotides: TGTGCCAGCAGCCTTCCAGACAAAAACTATGGCTACACCTTC. Residues: CASSLPDKNYGYTF.

The chain employs TRBV29-1 and TRBJ2-1, with no clear D. Germline V gene lookup returns CDR1 SQVTM and CDR2 ANQGSEA. V was shortened by 2 bases and J by 7 bases, with 9 bases between the two germline ends. The CDR3 length is 12 residues. In DNA form, the CDR3 reads TGCAGCGTTGAACTGAATGGGAATGAGCAGTTCTTC. Its protein is CSVELNGNEQFF.

This clonotype was seen only a few times. The chain couples TRBV20-1 to TRBJ2-3, with D hard to call. The V end was cut by 6 bases, the J end by 1 base, with 23 bases between. Germline assignment: CDR1 DFQATT and CDR2 SNEGSKA (reference sequence). The length of the CDR3 is 17 residues. The CDR3 sequence is CSAKASYWELGTDTQYF. The CDR3 DNA is TGCAGTGCCAAGGCATCGTACTGGGAATTAGGCACAGATACGCAGTATTTT.